Presented here are 4 T cell receptor beta chains from one specimen sequenced in a study of shared clonotypes between healthy human individuals. Here immunoSEQ multiplex PCR was the method, and the copy in TCRdb shows in-frame clones only, minus some. Seen here are about 1.5 million clones, more than 95% observed once, and the top ten hold 1% to 1.5%. The sample was naive CD4+ T cells sorted from blood. Subset reported: CD45RA+ positively selected. The receptor set was obtained from a man aged 25 to 45 in good health.

Comment on this clone: Other DNA sequences of this sample code for an identical CDR3. The chain combines TRBV19 with TRBJ1-5; 7 nucleotides match TRBD1. Germline CDR1 reads LNHDA; CDR2 reads SQIVND (reference sequence). The CDR3 runs to 13 residues. Trimming cost V 6 bases and J 7 bases; bases outside gene matches: 6. The CDR3 region has the DNA TGTGCCAGTAGCCCCGACAGGGTACAGCCCCAGCATTTT. Its protein product is CASSPDRVQPQHF.

The gene calls are TRBV4-1 and TRBJ1-4, with D possibly TRBD1 on 5 matching bases. The germline V gene encodes CDR1 MGHRA and CDR2 YSYEKL. V shed 2 bases and J shed 8 bases, with 12 bases lying between them. The CDR3 is 14 residues long. The chain's CDR3 is CASSQRGGREKLFF. As DNA, the CDR3 is TGCGCCAGCAGCCAAAGGGGAGGAAGGGAAAAACTGTTTTTT.

In the case of this clone: One junction end does not reproduce the germline sequence, and a read error may be involved. The chain links TRBV7-7 to TRBJ2-2; TRBD2 is a possible D gene (6 bases). Germline V gene sequence: CDR1 SSHAT, CDR2 FNYEAQ (reference sequence). The length of the CDR3 is 14 residues. The CDR3 DNA reads as TGTGCTAGCAGCCCCATCGGGGGAAGCGGGGAGCTGTTTTTT. Translating gives CASSPIGGSGELFF.

The chain uses TRBV11-2 and TRBJ2-2; D not resolved. The CDR3 contains 18 residues. Germline CDR1 SGHAT, CDR2 FQNNGV. Trimming took off 5 bases at V and 0 bases at J, with 19 bases between the two ends. CDR3 DNA: TGTGCCAGCAGCCCAATCCATCGGCGCCACGCGAACACCGGGGAGCTGTTTTTT. Its protein product is CASSPIHRRHANTGELFF.